The clone carrying this TCR beta chain appeared a few times. Its antigen is as yet unknown. Looked up from germline, CDR1 is SGHTA and CDR2 is FQGNSA. The V end lost 4 bases, the J end lost 5 bases, and 16 bases lay between the germline ends. The CDR3 is 15 residues long. TCRdb re-called the RT-PCR reads through MiXCR, storing one row per CDR3 protein. The table shows more than 700,000 distinct CDR3 sequences, with around 20% occurring only once. The data belong to a study of response to subunit inactivated influenza vaccine. Study-level points and caveats: Researchers suggested that each seasonal influenza vaccination recruits few new T cells.

The chain couples TRBV7-2 to TRBJ2-3, with a tentative D call TRBD2 (6 bases). The TCR sequence derives from a man aged 45-65 years who received an inactivated influenza vaccine. The sample consisted of PBMCs from blood, taken around 5 days after vaccination. The CDR3 here is CASSWGGGGIDTQYF. CDR3 DNA sequence: TGTGCCAGCAGCTGGGGAGGAGGTGGTATAGATACGCAGTATTTT.